The next 19 T cell receptor beta chains were all read from a single sample in a study of cytomegalovirus exposure and HLA in healthy donors. Use of 60 Vbeta and 13 Jbeta primers characterized the PCR. Method: immunoSEQ multiplex PCR; TCRdb's copy keeps in-frame clones and lacks some. The table lists roughly 150,000 clones, about 77% of them singletons. Material: PBMCs. These TCRs come from a man aged 25-45 years in good health and CMV-seronegative.

Here the CDR3 DNA reads TGCGCCAGCAGCTTGCAGGGGCCTGCTGAAAAACTGTTTTTT. Translation: CASSLQGPAEKLFF. The V and J genes are TRBV5-1 and TRBJ1-4, with TRBD1 as a possible D gene (6 bases). Between the trimmed V and J ends, which lost 1 base and 7 bases, there was a span of 11 bases. The CDR3 loop spans 14 amino acids. Germline assignment: CDR1 SGHRS and CDR2 YFSETQ.

The chain employs TRBV10-3 and TRBJ1-1; D might be TRBD1 (5 bases). The V and J ends lost 6 bases and 1 base respectively, with 6 bases between them. The CDR3 runs 12 residues. Germline V gene sequence: CDR1 ENHRY, CDR2 SYGVKD. Here the CDR3 DNA reads TGTGCCATCAGGACAGAGAACACTGAAGCTTTCTTT. This sequence encodes CAIRTENTEAFF.

This clone was seen a few times. V usage is TRBV29-1 and J usage is TRBJ2-5; 10 positions match TRBD1. The assigned J gene may be wrong: the sequence end matches TRBJ2-7 better. This CDR3 has 13 residues. Germline V gene data show CDR1 as SQVTM and CDR2 as ANQGSEA. DNA of the CDR3: TGCAGCGGGTCCGGGACAGGGGCCTACGAGCAGTACTTC. Its translation is CSGSGTGAYEQYF.

This clone was seen only a few times. J is TRBJ1-3 and V is TRBV30; unclear D gene. The germline gives CDR1 GTSNPN, CDR2 SVGIG (reference sequence). The V end was cut by 2 bases, the J end by 4 bases, with 6 bases between. The CDR3 totals 12 residues. The CDR3 DNA sequence: TGTGCCTGGAGTACCGGGGGAAACACCATATATTTT. This translates into CAWSTGGNTIYF.

This clone occurred a few times. CDR3 protein: CSVRQGPSYEQYF. As DNA, the CDR3 is TGCAGCGTCCGACAGGGGCCATCCTACGAGCAGTACTTC. J is TRBJ2-7 and V is TRBV29-1; TRBD1 agrees at 8 bases. V gave up 6 bases and J gave up 1 base; unmatched junction bases: 5. The CDR3 has 13 residues. Germline CDR1 reads SQVTM; CDR2 reads ANQGSEA.

The V and J genes are TRBV7-3 and TRBJ1-1; 9 nucleotides line up with TRBD1. Germline V gene data show CDR1 as SGHTA and CDR2 as FQGTGA. This CDR3 is built from 16 residues. The trim removed 5 bases at V and 4 bases at J, leaving 11 bases unmatched. The CDR3 DNA follows: TGTGCCAGCAGCCCGTCCCGGGACAGGGACGGCACTGAAGCTTTCTTT. Protein sequence: CASSPSRDRDGTEAFF.

The chain joins TRBV9 to TRBJ1-4; D might be TRBD1 (6 bases). The V end was cut by 0 bases, the J end by 5 bases, with 11 bases between. The germline CDR1 and CDR2 sequences are SGDLS and YYNGEE. The CDR3 spans 15 residues. CDR3 DNA sequence: TGTGCCAGCAGCGTAGCCCCAGGGGTGAATGAAAAACTGTTTTTT. Its translation: CASSVAPGVNEKLFF.

V and J are TRBV20-1 and TRBJ2-1; D is ambiguous. This CDR3 region has 10 residues. With 5 bases removed from V and 6 bases from J, the gap between germline ends came to 5 bases. Per the germline V gene, CDR1 is DFQATT and CDR2 is SNEGSKA (reference sequence). The CDR3 DNA follows: TGCAGTGCTTTAGTCAATGAGCAGTTCTTC. Translated, it gives CSALVNEQFF.

The chain links TRBV4-2 to TRBJ2-5; 7 bases are a match to TRBD2. After removal of 1 base from V and 2 bases from J, the junction contained 4 bases not matched to a gene. There are 15 residues in the CDR3. CDR1 and CDR2 from the germline V gene are LGHNA and YNFKEQ. CDR3 DNA sequence: TGTGCCAGCAGCCAAGGACTAGCCGATCAAGAGACCCAGTACTTC. This sequence encodes CASSQGLADQETQYF.

The rearrangement joins TRBV4-3 to TRBJ2-5; D perhaps matches TRBD1 (6 bases). Trimming removed 4 bases from V and 3 bases from J, with 15 bases in between. The germline CDR1 and CDR2 sequences are LGHNA and YSLEER. This CDR3 has 15 residues. CDR3 in DNA: TGCGCCAGCAGCCGACAGGACAGATATGAAGAGACCCAGTACTTC. Translating it yields CASSRQDRYEETQYF.

The CDR3: CASSESLLAGQDTQYF. CDR3 DNA: TGTGCCAGCAGTGAATCTTTACTAGCGGGACAAGATACGCAGTATTTT. The chain recombines TRBV25-1 with TRBJ2-3, with TRBD2 matching over 10 bases. The junction had 6 bases not matched to a gene; V was cut back by 1 base and J by 5 bases. Germline V gene lookup returns CDR1 MGHDK and CDR2 SYGVNS. This CDR3 has 16 residues.

This chain joins TRBV4-3 and TRBJ2-7, with 10 nucleotides matching TRBD1. Trimming cost V 0 bases and J 4 bases; bases outside gene matches: 9. CDR1 is LGHNA, CDR2 YSLEER, per germline. The CDR3 length is 17 residues. The CDR3 bases are TGCGCCAGCAGCCAAGATGGGGAATGGGACAGGGGTTACGAGCAGTACTTC. This encodes CASSQDGEWDRGYEQYF.

The chain uses TRBV15 and TRBJ2-1; 8 bases agree with TRBD2. Trimming at V came to 0 bases and at J to 12 bases, leaving 13 bases not matched to a gene. From germline, CDR1 is LNHNV and CDR2 YYDKDF (reference sequence). The CDR3 length is 16 residues. The CDR3 DNA follows: TGTGCCACCAGCAGAGAATTAACGGGAGGGCCATTTGGGCAGTTCTTC. As protein: CATSRELTGGPFGQFF.

This clone appeared a single time. This sequence joins TRBV5-1 and TRBJ2-1; TRBD2 matches 15 bases. Per germline, CDR1 SGHRS and CDR2 YFSETQ. The CDR3 runs to 18 residues. Unmatched junction bases numbered 9, after V lost 4 bases and J lost 4 bases. CDR3 nucleotides: TGCGCCAGCAGCCCCGGACGGACTAGCGGGGGGGCATACAATGAGCAGTTCTTC. Its translation is CASSPGRTSGGAYNEQFF.

The table lists this clone with a count of one. The J gene is TRBJ1-1, the V gene TRBV19; TRBD1 matches 7 bases. The CDR3 loop spans 13 amino acids. Germline CDR1 is LNHDA and CDR2 is SQIVND (reference sequence). Trimming at V came to 6 bases and at J to 3 bases, leaving 4 bases not matched to a gene. The CDR3, as DNA: TGTGCCAGTAGAACCGGGACAGACACTGAAGCTTTCTTT. This sequence encodes CASRTGTDTEAFF.

This chain uses TRBV18 with TRBJ1-2; 8 bases align to TRBD1. The trim removed 3 bases at V and 1 base at J, leaving 4 bases unmatched. This CDR3 has 15 residues. Germline CDR1 and CDR2: KGHSH and LQKENI. This CDR3 reads CASSPPDRGNYGYTF. The CDR3 bases are TGTGCCAGCTCACCCCCAGACAGGGGTAACTATGGCTACACCTTC.

The genes are TRBV7-6 and TRBJ2-2, with 9 bases fitting TRBD2. Germline trimming cut 3 bases from V and 5 bases from J; bases unmatched to any gene: 1. This CDR3 comprises 14 residues. Germline-derived CDR1 and CDR2 are SGHVS and FNYEAQ. The CDR3 loop is CASSFLAGTGELFF. Here the CDR3 DNA reads TGTGCCAGCAGCTTTCTAGCGGGGACCGGGGAGCTGTTTTTT.

CDR3 bases: TGTGCCAGCAGCGTAGGGACAGGGATGGTTGAGACCCAGTACTTC. This encodes CASSVGTGMVETQYF. This rearrangement joins TRBV9 to TRBJ2-5; 8 bases align to TRBD1. Germline CDR1 is SGDLS and CDR2 is YYNGEE. The CDR3 totals 15 residues. V trimming: 0 bases; J trimming: 5 bases; junction bases outside the gene matches: 6.

The chain employs TRBV14 and TRBJ1-1; D possibly corresponds to TRBD1 (5 bases). Between the trimmed V and J ends, which lost 2 bases and 6 bases, there was a span of 16 bases. The CDR3 is 15 amino acids. The V gene's germline CDR1 is SGHDN and CDR2 FVKESK. CDR3 DNA: TGTGCCAGCAGCCAAAGGGCAGGGCTTTTGCCTGAAGCTTTCTTT. This codes for CASSQRAGLLPEAFF.